This TCR beta chain stems from a study of T cell changes during pregnancy in multiple sclerosis. CDR3 size: 16 residues. The germline V gene encodes CDR1 SGHRS and CDR2 YFSETQ. V shed 0 bases, J shed 1 base, and the junction held 4 bases outside the gene matches. Measured with immunoSEQ multiplex PCR; TCRdb has only the in-frame clones, and not every one. Seen here are 50,000 or so clones, 92% observed once, and the top ten hold approximately 0.6%. The TCR sequence derives from a female donor with multiple sclerosis, enrolled in a pregnancy study. The sample consisted of CD4+ T cells from peripheral blood mononuclear cells, taken after pregnancy. This chain joins TRBV5-1 and TRBJ2-3; TRBD1 agrees at 8 bases. The CDR3, as DNA: TGCGCCAGCAGCTTGGAGTTGGGACAGGGCACAGATACGCAGTATTTT. The encoded protein is CASSLELGQGTDTQYF.